The sequence of this T cell receptor (beta chain) was determined in a study of shared clonotypes between healthy human individuals. Study summary: There were three CD4 naive, three CD4 memory, two CD8 naive and one CD8 memory plates per donor.

V was pared by 6 bases and J by 4 bases, with 7 bases of the junction left unmatched. The CDR3 contains 14 residues. CDR1 is SQVTM and CDR2 is ANQGSEA in the germline V gene. Whole-study findings and limits: Naive subsets generally had larger estimated richness than memory subsets. Only blood was sampled; tissue repertoires likely differ.

TCRdb's copy holds only in-frame clones and misses some; the assay was immunoSEQ multiplex PCR. In the table there are more than 900,000 clones, 78% of which are singletons. The sample holds a few counts of this clone. Its target is unknown. Those who donated were healthy HIV-negative adults, with no recent acute infections or vaccinations reported. The rearrangement uses TRBV29-1 and TRBJ1-3; 9 positions match TRBD1. The specimen sequenced was memory CD4+ T cells from PBMCs. As for subset: CD45RA-negative fraction. The TCR was taken from a man in his late teens or twenties in good health. Some clones in this sample may be carry-over from other donors' samples. CDR3 sequence reads: CSVAGQGVGNTIYF. CDR3 bases: TGCAGCGTCGCGGGACAGGGCGTAGGAAACACCATATATTTT.